These 24 T cell receptor beta chains were all obtained from the same sample, sequenced in a study of OX40 agonist ivuxolimab in advanced cancers. Repertoires were generated with immunoSEQ multiplex PCR, while TCRdb's copy carries only in-frame clones and drops some. The sample records around 40,000 clones, approximately 90% being singletons. The specimen was CD4+ or CD8+ T cells sorted from blood, collected in a trial of the OX40 agonist ivuxolimab. These receptors were collected from an adult with an advanced solid tumor such as melanoma, head and neck, liver or kidney cancer.

V and J are TRBV5-1 and TRBJ1-1; TRBD1 aligns across 11 bases. The CDR3 totals 15 residues. Trimming cost V 3 bases and J 5 bases; bases outside gene matches: 6. Looked up from germline, CDR1 is SGHRS and CDR2 is YFSETQ. The CDR3 DNA reads as TGCGCCAGCAGCTGGACAGGGGGCGAGAGGACTGAAGCTTTCTTT. It codes for CASSWTGGERTEAFF.

The chain joins TRBV7-8 to TRBJ1-4; D might be TRBD1 (5 bases). The CDR3 consists of 19 residues. V gave up 1 base and J gave up 0 bases, with 18 bases separating them. CDR1 SGHVS and CDR2 FQNEAQ come from the germline V gene. The CDR3 is CASSLVRAYQGTTNEKLFF. DNA for the CDR3: TGTGCCAGCAGCTTAGTACGGGCCTACCAGGGTACAACTAATGAAAAACTGTTTTTT.

J is TRBJ2-5 and V is TRBV4-1; D gene unclear. Germline V gene lookup returns CDR1 MGHRA and CDR2 YSYEKL. The germline V and J ends were trimmed by 4 bases and 5 bases, with 17 bases remaining between them. The CDR3 has 15 amino acids. CDR3 nucleotide sequence: TGCGCCAGCAGCCCGCTTGAAGAGTCCAGCGAGACCCAGTACTTC. Amino acids: CASSPLEESSETQYF.

This clone was observed a single time. The gene calls are TRBV4-1 and TRBJ2-1; D remains unclear. Germline V CDR1 and CDR2: MGHRA, YSYEKL. The CDR3 totals 14 residues. Trimming removed 1 base from V and 0 bases from J, with 4 bases in between. Written as DNA, the CDR3 is TGCGCCAGCAGCCAAGTCAACTCCTACAATGAGCAGTTCTTC. Amino acids: CASSQVNSYNEQFF.

The CDR3 loop reads CASSSDPGGYEQYF. As DNA, the CDR3 is TGTGCCAGCAGTAGTGACCCAGGGGGCTACGAGCAGTACTTC. The chain is built from TRBV7-9 and TRBJ2-7, with TRBD1 matching 7 bases. The CDR3 length is 14 residues. Germline V gene data show CDR1 as SEHNR and CDR2 as FQNEAQ (reference sequence). Unmatched junction bases numbered 8, after V lost 6 bases and J lost 3 bases.

The genes are TRBV5-1 and TRBJ2-7; D is uncertain. Germline V gives CDR1 SGHRS, CDR2 YFSETQ. V was cut by 0 bases and J by 0 bases, with 4 bases left in between. The CDR3 sequence is 13 residues long. As DNA, the CDR3 is TGCGCCAGCAGCTTGGCCCGCTCCTACGAGCAGTACTTC. It yields the protein CASSLARSYEQYF.

V gene TRBV30 combines with J gene TRBJ2-5; 7 nucleotides align to TRBD1. The germline gives CDR1 GTSNPN, CDR2 SVGIG (reference sequence). V shed 2 bases, J shed 3 bases, and the junction held 6 bases outside the gene matches. The CDR3 is 14 amino acids. The CDR3 sequence is CAWSWNRGEETQYF. In nucleotides, the CDR3 is TGTGCCTGGAGTTGGAACAGGGGAGAAGAGACCCAGTACTTC. The full variable domain, completed using reference TRBV30 and TRBJ2-5, is SQTIHQWPATLVQPVGSPLSLECTVEGTSNPNLYWYRQAAGRGLQLLFYSVGIGQISSEVPQNLSASRPQDRQFILSSKKLLLSDSGFYLCAWSWNRGEETQYFGPGTRLLVL.

The V call is TRBV7-6, the J call TRBJ2-3; the D is unclear. CDR1 and CDR2 from the germline V gene are SGHVS and FNYEAQ. This CDR3 comprises 15 residues. With 2 bases removed from V and 1 base from J, the gap between germline ends came to 10 bases. The CDR3 DNA reads TGTGCCAGCAGCTTATATGGTCTTGGCACAGATACGCAGTATTTT. Translating gives CASSLYGLGTDTQYF.

The chain combines TRBV27 with TRBJ2-7, with D perhaps matching TRBD1 (5 bases). V was shortened by 1 base and J by 12 bases, with 16 bases between the two germline ends. Germline V lookup: CDR1 MNHEY, CDR2 SMNVEV (reference sequence). The CDR3 covers 13 residues. CDR3 coding DNA: TGTGCCAGCAGTTTATTTTCCGGCCAGGGCCCGTACTTC. It encodes CASSLFSGQGPYF.

The CDR3 spells CASIKEGAASYNEQFF. DNA of the CDR3: TGTGCCAGCATTAAAGAGGGGGCGGCCTCCTACAATGAGCAGTTCTTC. The chain combines TRBV2 with TRBJ2-1, with 7 bases that match TRBD1. Germline V CDR1 and CDR2: SNHLY, FYNNEI. The CDR3 is made up of 16 amino acids. The V gene end was trimmed by 7 bases and the J gene end by 0 bases; junction bases not matched to a gene: 9.

This chain joins TRBV7-4 and TRBJ2-1, with TRBD2 identical over 8 bases. Trimming took 3 bases from V and 4 from J; bases not matched to a gene: 5. This CDR3 has 15 residues. Germline V gene lookup returns CDR1 SGHVT and CDR2 SQSDAQ. CDR3 loop: CASSFQLAGYNEQFF. For the CDR3, the DNA is TGTGCCAGCAGCTTTCAGTTAGCGGGGTACAATGAGCAGTTCTTC.

V is TRBV12-5 and J is TRBJ1-2, with D hard to call. V was trimmed by 1 base and J by 4 bases, leaving 13 bases between them. The CDR3 is 15 amino acids. Germline V gene sequence: CDR1 LGHNT, CDR2 FRNRAP. The CDR3: CASGLAPARTYGYTF. CDR3 in DNA: TGTGCTAGTGGTTTGGCCCCGGCCAGAACCTATGGCTACACCTTC.

V is TRBV5-6 and J is TRBJ1-2, with a possible D match to TRBD1 (5 bases). Deletions cut 6 bases from V and 4 bases from J, with 19 bases between. CDR3 size: 15 residues. Germline CDR1 SGHDT, CDR2 YYEEEE. As DNA, the CDR3 is TGTGCCAGCACCACCCGACGGAGTAGGGGCTATGGCTACACCTTC. The encoded protein is CASTTRRSRGYGYTF.

This rearrangement joins TRBV5-1 to TRBJ2-1; D is undetermined. Per the germline V gene, CDR1 is SGHRS and CDR2 is YFSETQ. The CDR3 contains 15 residues. Trimming took 2 bases from V and 0 from J, leaving 9 bases between them. The CDR3 DNA follows: TGCGCCAGCAGCTTCCTGGATACCTCCTACAATGAGCAGTTCTTC. Translating it yields CASSFLDTSYNEQFF.

The chain recombines TRBV27 with TRBJ2-7, with D unresolved. The CDR3 runs 13 residues. The V and J ends lost 3 bases and 7 bases respectively, with 13 bases between them. From germline, CDR1 is MNHEY and CDR2 SMNVEV (reference sequence). This CDR3 is CASSFSAGIEQYF. The DNA of the CDR3 is TGTGCCAGCAGTTTTTCGGCAGGTATAGAGCAGTACTTC.

The chain has TRBV19 and TRBJ2-7; D is unresolved. V lost 10 bases and J 5 bases, leaving 12 bases between the germline ends. The CDR3 loop spans 11 amino acids. Germline V gene sequence: CDR1 LNHDA, CDR2 SQIVND (reference sequence). CDR3: CATLWGNEQYF. The CDR3 DNA follows: TGTGCCACCCTATGGGGTAACGAGCAGTACTTC.

This clone was detected a few times. The chain links TRBV4-1 to TRBJ2-1; 8 nucleotides align to TRBD2. The V gene's germline CDR1 is MGHRA and CDR2 YSYEKL. J gave up 4 bases and V 1 base, and 12 bases lay outside the gene matches. This CDR3 spans 18 amino acids. In nucleotides, the CDR3 is TGCGCCAGCAGCCAAGGGGCAGGCGAGCGGGGGTGGTACAATGAGCAGTTCTTC. Residues: CASSQGAGERGWYNEQFF.

This chain connects TRBV28 to TRBJ1-1; no definite D call. V was shortened by 5 bases and J by 7 bases, with 17 bases between the two germline ends. The CDR3 length is 14 residues. Germline V gene sequence: CDR1 MDHEN, CDR2 SYDVKM. The CDR3 bases are TGTGCCAGCAGTCAGGACTATGGGGAGATTGAAGCTTTCTTT. This translates into CASSQDYGEIEAFF.

V gene TRBV7-2 combines with J gene TRBJ1-1; D unresolved. The V gene lost 0 bases and the J gene lost 0 bases, with 8 bases spanning the gap. Germline assignment: CDR1 SGHTA and CDR2 FQGNSA. The CDR3 is 15 amino acids. The CDR3 nucleotides read TGTGCCAGCAGCTTAGCGGAGGGTATGAACACTGAAGCTTTCTTT. It encodes CASSLAEGMNTEAFF.

The chain recombines TRBV13 with TRBJ2-6, with D perhaps given as TRBD1 or TRBD2 (5 bases each). Germline V CDR1 and CDR2: PRHDT, FYEKMQ (reference sequence). The CDR3 has 16 amino acids. V dropped 5 bases and J dropped 0 bases, with 11 bases sitting between them. For the CDR3, the DNA is TGTGCCAGCAGCCCGGGACGCCTCTCTGGGGCCAACGTCCTGACTTTC. Encoded protein: CASSPGRLSGANVLTF.

The rearrangement links TRBV10-3 to TRBJ2-1, with TRBD1 identical over 8 bases. This CDR3 spans 14 amino acids. Germline values: CDR1 ENHRY, CDR2 SYGVKD. Losses at the gene ends were 7 bases for V and 6 bases for J; bases not matched to a gene: 8. This CDR3 reads CAIKAQGALNEQFF. Written as DNA, the CDR3 is TGTGCCATCAAGGCTCAGGGGGCGCTCAATGAGCAGTTCTTC.

This clone was found once. The CDR3: CASNSGTGNGYTF. The CDR3 coding sequence is TGTGCCAGCAATTCCGGGACGGGGAACGGCTACACCTTC. The chain employs TRBV6-5 and TRBJ1-2; D may be TRBD1 (5 bases). V dropped 7 bases and J dropped 8 bases, with 17 bases sitting between them. Germline V gives CDR1 MNHEY, CDR2 SVGAGI. The CDR3 sequence is 13 residues long.

This clone appeared once. The J gene is TRBJ2-1, the V gene TRBV29-1; a weak D match, TRBD1 (6 bases). Germline CDR1 and CDR2: SQVTM and ANQGSEA. The CDR3 has 14 amino acids. V lost 7 bases and J lost 4, with 17 bases in between. The CDR3 region is CSGAKQGTYNEQFF. The CDR3 DNA reads TGCAGCGGGGCGAAACAGGGTACATACAATGAGCAGTTCTTC.

This clone has only a few counts. The gene calls are TRBV27 and TRBJ1-4; D is ambiguous. Germline values: CDR1 MNHEY, CDR2 SMNVEV (reference sequence). Trimming took off 4 bases at V and 5 bases at J, with 14 bases between the two ends. This CDR3 has 15 residues. The CDR3 region is CASSSSGRVNEKLFF. The CDR3 DNA follows: TGTGCCAGCAGTTCTTCCGGGAGAGTGAATGAAAAACTGTTTTTT. The complete variable domain, with remaining parts taken from reference TRBV27 and TRBJ1-4, reads EAQVTQNPRYLITVTGKKLTVTCSQNMNHEYMSWYRQDPGLGLRQIYYSMNVEVTDKGDVPEGYKVSRKEKRNFPLILESPSPNQTSLYFCASSSSGRVNEKLFFGSGTQLSVL.